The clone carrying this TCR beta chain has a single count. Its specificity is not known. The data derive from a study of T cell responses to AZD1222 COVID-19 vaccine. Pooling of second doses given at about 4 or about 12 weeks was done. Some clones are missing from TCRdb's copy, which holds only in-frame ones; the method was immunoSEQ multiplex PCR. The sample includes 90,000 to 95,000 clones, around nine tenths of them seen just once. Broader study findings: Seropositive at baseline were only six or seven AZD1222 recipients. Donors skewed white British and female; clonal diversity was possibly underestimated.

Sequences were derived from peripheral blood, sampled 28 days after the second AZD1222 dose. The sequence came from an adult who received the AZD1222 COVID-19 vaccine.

The CDR3 DNA follows: TGTGCCAGCAGCTTAGATGGGGTGTCGGGTAATTCACCCCTCCACTTT. Protein product: CASSLDGVSGNSPLHF. The chain combines TRBV7-9 with TRBJ1-6; D remains unclear. Trimming removed 1 base from V and 6 bases from J, with 13 bases in between. The CDR3 is 16 amino acids. Germline assignment: CDR1 SEHNR and CDR2 FQNEAQ (reference sequence).